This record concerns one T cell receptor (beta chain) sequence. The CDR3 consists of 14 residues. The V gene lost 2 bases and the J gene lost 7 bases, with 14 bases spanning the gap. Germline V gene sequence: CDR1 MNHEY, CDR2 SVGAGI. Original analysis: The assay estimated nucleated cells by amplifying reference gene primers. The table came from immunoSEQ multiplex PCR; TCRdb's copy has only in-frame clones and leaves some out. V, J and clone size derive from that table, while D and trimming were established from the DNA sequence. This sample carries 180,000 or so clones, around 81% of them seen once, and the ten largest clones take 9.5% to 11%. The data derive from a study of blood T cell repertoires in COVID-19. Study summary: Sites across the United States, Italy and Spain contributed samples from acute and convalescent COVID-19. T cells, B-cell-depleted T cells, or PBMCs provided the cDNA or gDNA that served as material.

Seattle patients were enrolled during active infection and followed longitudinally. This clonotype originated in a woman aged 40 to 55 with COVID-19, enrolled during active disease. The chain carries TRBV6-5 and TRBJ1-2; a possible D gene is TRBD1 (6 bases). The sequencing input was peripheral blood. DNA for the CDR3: TGTGCCAGCAGTTACAAGCTGGGGGGGGCTGGCTACACCTTC. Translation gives CASSYKLGGAGYTF.